This entry features one T cell receptor beta chain sequence. The target antigen is unknown. This sample is part of a study of T cells after yellow fever vaccination. For the study at large: For low cell numbers, libraries were made with SMART-Seq v4 Ultra Low Input.

A universal primer site and UMIs were added as TCR cDNA was made by 5'RACE template switching. TCRdb independently ran MiXCR on the 5' RACE reads; one entry per CDR3 protein. The sample shows 170,000 or so distinct CDR3 sequences, around 8.5% of them seen only once. General study findings and limits: High-abundance clonotypes from the bulk population could contaminate FACS-sorted repertoires. A weaker but faster secondary response was observed, peaking on day 5 versus 15.

Sequencing used CD8+ T cells sorted from PBMCs, obtained 45 days after the yellow fever booster vaccination. The TCR sequence derives from a man aged 18 to 30 who received the YFV17D yellow fever vaccine.

The CDR3 loop reads CASSYSSARDRAFF. As DNA, the CDR3 is TGTGCCAGCAGTTACTCGAGTGCTCGGGACAGGGCTTTCTTT. The chain combines TRBV6-6 with TRBJ1-1, with TRBD1 matching 8 bases. J gave up 11 bases and V 0 bases, and 8 bases lay outside the gene matches. This CDR3 spans 14 amino acids. Germline CDR1 and CDR2: MNHNY and SVGAGI (reference sequence).